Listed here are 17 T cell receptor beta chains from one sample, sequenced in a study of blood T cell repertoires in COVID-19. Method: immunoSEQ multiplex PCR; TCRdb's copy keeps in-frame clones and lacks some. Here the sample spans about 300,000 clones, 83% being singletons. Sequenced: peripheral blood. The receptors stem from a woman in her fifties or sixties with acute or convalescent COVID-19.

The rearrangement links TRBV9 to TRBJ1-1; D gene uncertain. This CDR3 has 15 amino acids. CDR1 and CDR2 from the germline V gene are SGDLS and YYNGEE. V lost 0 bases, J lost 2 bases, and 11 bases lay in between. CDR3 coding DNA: TGTGCCAGCAGCGTAGTCGGTGGGCCTAACACTGAAGCTTTCTTT. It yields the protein CASSVVGGPNTEAFF.

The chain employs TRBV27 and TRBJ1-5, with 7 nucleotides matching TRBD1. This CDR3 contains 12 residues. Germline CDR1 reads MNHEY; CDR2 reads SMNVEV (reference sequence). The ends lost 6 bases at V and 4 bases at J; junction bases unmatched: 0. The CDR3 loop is CASRTGNQPQHF. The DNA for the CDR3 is TGTGCCAGCAGGACAGGGAATCAGCCCCAGCATTTT.

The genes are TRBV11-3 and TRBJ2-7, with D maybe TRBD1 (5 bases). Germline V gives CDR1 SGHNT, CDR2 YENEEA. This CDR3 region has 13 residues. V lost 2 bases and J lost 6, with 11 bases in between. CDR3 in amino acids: CASSLRWGTEQYF. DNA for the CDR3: TGTGCCAGCAGCTTACGTTGGGGCACCGAGCAGTACTTC.

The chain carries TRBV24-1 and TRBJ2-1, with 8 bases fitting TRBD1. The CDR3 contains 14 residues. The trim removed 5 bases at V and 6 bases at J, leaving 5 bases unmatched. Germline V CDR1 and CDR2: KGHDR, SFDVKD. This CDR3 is CATSARDRGNEQFF. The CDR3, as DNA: TGTGCCACCAGTGCACGAGACAGGGGCAATGAGCAGTTCTTC.

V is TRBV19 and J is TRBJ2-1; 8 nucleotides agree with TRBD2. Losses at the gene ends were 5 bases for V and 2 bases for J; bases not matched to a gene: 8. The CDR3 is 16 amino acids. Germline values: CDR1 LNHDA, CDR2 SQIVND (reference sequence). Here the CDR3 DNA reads TGTGCCAGTAGTTCCCCGGGGGGGGTGACCTACAATGAGCAGTTCTTC. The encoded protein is CASSSPGGVTYNEQFF.

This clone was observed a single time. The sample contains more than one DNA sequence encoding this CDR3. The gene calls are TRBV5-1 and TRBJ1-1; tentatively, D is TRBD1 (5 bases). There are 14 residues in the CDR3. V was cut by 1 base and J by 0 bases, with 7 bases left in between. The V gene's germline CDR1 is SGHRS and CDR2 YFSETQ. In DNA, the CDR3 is TGCGCCAGCAGCTTGACAGGAATGAACACTGAAGCTTTCTTT. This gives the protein CASSLTGMNTEAFF.

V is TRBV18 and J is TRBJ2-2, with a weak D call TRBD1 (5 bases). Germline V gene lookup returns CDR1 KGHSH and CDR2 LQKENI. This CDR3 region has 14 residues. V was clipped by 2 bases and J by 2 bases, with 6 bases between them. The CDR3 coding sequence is TGTGCCAGCTCACCAGACAGTAACACCGGGGAGCTGTTTTTT. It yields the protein CASSPDSNTGELFF.

The CDR3 DNA reads TGTGCCAGCAGCCCTGGGGGGGGAAAAGGACAGCCCCAGCATTTT. It codes for CASSPGGGKGQPQHF. V is TRBV7-9 and J is TRBJ1-5; possible D gene TRBD1, 5 bases. Germline lookup yields CDR1 SEHNR and CDR2 FQNEAQ (reference sequence). Trimming removed 5 bases from V and 7 bases from J, with 18 bases in between. The CDR3 runs 15 residues.

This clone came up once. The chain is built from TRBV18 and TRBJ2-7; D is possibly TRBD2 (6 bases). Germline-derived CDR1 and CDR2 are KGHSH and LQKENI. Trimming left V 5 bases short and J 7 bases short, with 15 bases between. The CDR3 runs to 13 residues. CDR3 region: CASSEEGSGEQYF. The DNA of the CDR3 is TGTGCCAGCTCAGAGGAGGGTTCGGGGGAGCAGTACTTC.

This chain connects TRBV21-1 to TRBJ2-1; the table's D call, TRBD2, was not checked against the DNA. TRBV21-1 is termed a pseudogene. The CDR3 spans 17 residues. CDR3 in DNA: TGTGCCAGCAGCGTGGGGGGACGGCCGAACTGGCGGGATGAGCAGTTCTTC. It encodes CASSVGGRPNWRDEQFF.

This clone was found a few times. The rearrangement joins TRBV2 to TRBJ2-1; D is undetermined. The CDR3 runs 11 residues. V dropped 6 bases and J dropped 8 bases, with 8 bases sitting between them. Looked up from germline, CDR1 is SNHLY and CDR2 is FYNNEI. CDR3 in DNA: TGTGCCAGCAGATACATGGATGAGCAGTTCTTC. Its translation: CASRYMDEQFF.

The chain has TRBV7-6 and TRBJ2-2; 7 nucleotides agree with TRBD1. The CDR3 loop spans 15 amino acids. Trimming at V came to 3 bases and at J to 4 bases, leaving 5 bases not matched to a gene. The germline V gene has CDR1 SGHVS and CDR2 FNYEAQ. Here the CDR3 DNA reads TGTGCCAGCAGCTTGACAGGGTTAAGCACCGGGGAGCTGTTTTTT. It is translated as CASSLTGLSTGELFF.

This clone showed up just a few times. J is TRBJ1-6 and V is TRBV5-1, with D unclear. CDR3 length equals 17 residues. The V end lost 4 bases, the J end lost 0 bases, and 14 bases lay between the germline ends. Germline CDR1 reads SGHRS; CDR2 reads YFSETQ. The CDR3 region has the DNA TGCGCCAGCAGCCGCGCAGCCCGCGGCTCCTATAATTCACCCCTCCACTTT. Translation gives CASSRAARGSYNSPLHF. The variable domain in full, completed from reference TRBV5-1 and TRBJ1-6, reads KAGVTQTPRYLIKTRGQQVTLSCSPISGHRSVSWYQQTPGQGLQFLFEYFSETQRNKGNFPGRFSGRQFSNSRSEMNVSTLELGDSALYLCASSRAARGSYNSPLHFGNGTRLTVT.

The chain's CDR3 is CASSPGQEYAGELFF. In nucleotides, the CDR3 is TGTGCCAGCAGCCCTGGACAGGAATACGCCGGGGAGCTGTTTTTT. This rearrangement joins TRBV7-7 to TRBJ2-2, with 7 bases lining up with TRBD1. CDR1 and CDR2 (germline): SSHAT, FNYEAQ (reference sequence). The J segment lost 6 bases and the V segment lost 5 bases, leaving 9 bases of the junction unmatched. The CDR3 is 15 residues long.

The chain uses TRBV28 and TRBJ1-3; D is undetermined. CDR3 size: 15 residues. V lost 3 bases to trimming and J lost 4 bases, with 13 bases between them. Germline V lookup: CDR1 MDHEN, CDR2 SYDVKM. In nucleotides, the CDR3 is TGTGCCAGCAGTTTGGTAGGCGGCTCGGGAAACACCATATATTTT. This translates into CASSLVGGSGNTIYF.

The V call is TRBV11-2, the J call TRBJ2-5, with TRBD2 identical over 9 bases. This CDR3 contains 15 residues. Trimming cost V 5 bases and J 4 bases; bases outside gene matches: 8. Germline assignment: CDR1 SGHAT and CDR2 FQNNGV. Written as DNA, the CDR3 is TGTGCCAGCAGCGCGGGACTAGCAGGGGGAGAGACCCAGTACTTC. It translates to CASSAGLAGGETQYF.

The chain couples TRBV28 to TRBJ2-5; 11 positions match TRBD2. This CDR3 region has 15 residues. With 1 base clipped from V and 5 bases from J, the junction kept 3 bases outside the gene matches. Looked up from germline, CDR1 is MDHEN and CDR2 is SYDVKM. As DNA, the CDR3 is TGTGCCAGCAGTTTATCTAGCGGGGGGCTCGAGACCCAGTACTTC. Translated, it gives CASSLSSGGLETQYF.